This is a list of T cell receptor beta chains from one sample in a study of T cells in narcolepsy. Here immunoSEQ multiplex PCR was the method, and the copy in TCRdb shows in-frame clones only, minus some. The repertoire consists of some 35,000 clones, with approximately 78% occurring once and the leading ten covering 2% to 3%. Sequencing was carried out using CD45RA- memory CD4+ T cells from PBMCs. These receptors originate from a human donor with narcolepsy. The conserved cysteine and the conserved F or W are not part of the CDR3 here. D genes are given only for firm matches. Clone size is not always given. Where it is, it says once, few, many or a class for expanded clones.

J | V | D | size | CDR3
TRBJ2-2 | TRBV6-1 | TRBD1 | few | ATGFRTGGTGELF
TRBJ1-2 | TRBV29-1 | TRBD1 | NA | SVEGTGEIRYGYT
TRBJ1-2 | TRBV18 | TRBD1 | NA | ASSPDRANYGYT
TRBJ2-3 | TRBV10-3 | NA | NA | AISEPAYRRELTDTQY
TRBJ2-1 | TRBV11-2 | NA | NA | ASSPINNGYEQF
TRBJ2-2 | TRBV28 | TRBD1 | NA | ASRRTGATNTGELF
TRBJ2-3 | TRBV10-3 | TRBD2 | few | AISEGKRGDTDTQY
TRBJ2-7 | TRBV20-1 | NA | NA | SAIISHEQY
TRBJ1-5 | TRBV19 | NA | NA | ASSINQGENQPQH
TRBJ1-1 | TRBV7-3 | NA | NA | ASSLGQSNTEAF
TRBJ2-5 | TRBV7-8 | TRBD2 | NA | ASSPRGDQETQY
TRBJ1-1 | TRBV7-6 | NA | few | ASSLDQGWNTEAF
TRBJ2-5 | TRBV19 | NA | NA | ASSIREVRGPQY
TRBJ1-1 | TRBV28 | NA | once | ASSPTRGVNTEAF
TRBJ1-2 | TRBV19 | NA | once | ASSPQGAGYGYT
TRBJ2-5 | TRBV29-1 | TRBD2 | NA | SFTGGLGTQY
TRBJ2-1 | TRBV28 | TRBD2 | NA | ASGGGGGYNEQF
TRBJ1-3 | TRBV7-7 | NA | once | ASSLGPGNTIY
NA | TRBV7-2 | TRBD2 | NA | ASSLVRLAGGDEQY
TRBJ2-4 | TRBV9 | NA | NA | ASSPQLGAKNIQY
TRBJ1-1 | TRBV2 | NA | once | ASSQHENTEAF
TRBJ2-7 | TRBV9 | TRBD1 | NA | ASSAEGQGGYEQY
TRBJ1-2 | TRBV6-5 | NA | few | ASSFRGHYGYT
TRBJ2-5 | TRBV6-5 | TRBD2 | NA | ASSLAGVGQY
TRBJ1-4 | TRBV20-1 | TRBD1 | once | SAEDRDGLF
TRBJ2-5 | TRBV9 | NA | NA | ASSVANRAQETQY
TRBJ1-1 | TRBV19 | TRBD1 | NA | ASSVDREATEAF
TRBJ1-2 | TRBV19 | NA | NA | ASSIDRGGYGYT
TRBJ2-7 | TRBV7-8 | TRBD1 | NA | ASSLGTGRYEQY
TRBJ2-5 | TRBV5-1 | TRBD2 | NA | ASSLAPAGGSTTQY
TRBJ1-2 | TRBV6-6 | NA | NA | ASSFRGHYGYT
TRBJ2-2 | TRBV27 | NA | few | ATTSGFTGELF
TRBJ2-2 | TRBV7-9 | NA | NA | ASSRPPYTGELF
TRBJ1-5 | TRBV14 | NA | once | ASSQPNQPQH
TRBJ2-5 | TRBV5-1 | TRBD1 | once | ASSIMDRNQETQY
TRBJ2-2 | TRBV11-1 | NA | NA | ASSRTFTGELF
TRBJ2-2 | TRBV7-9 | NA | NA | ASSLDTGTGELF
NA | TRBV6-1 | TRBD1 | NA | ASTPTGGYEQY
TRBJ2-7 | TRBV6-5 | TRBD1 | NA | ASSYSRQGRTYEQY
TRBJ2-7 | TRBV5-6 | TRBD1 | NA | ASSFNSGTGY
TRBJ2-5 | TRBV2 | TRBD2 | NA | ASTLGGLAGESKETQY
NA | TRBV6-5 | NA | NA | ASSYRVGSYEQY
TRBJ2-5 | TRBV5-5 | NA | NA | ASTTRAGASQETQY
TRBJ2-3 | TRBV5-1 | NA | NA | ASSSRRTDTQY
TRBJ2-3 | TRBV5-1 | NA | NA | ASSLSGGVADTQY
TRBJ2-7 | TRBV6-5 | NA | NA | ASRRLRSEQY
TRBJ2-7 | TRBV30 | TRBD1 | NA | AWSGSDRGPYEQY
TRBJ2-7 | TRBV5-1 | TRBD1 | few | ASSSQGARDEQY
TRBJ2-3 | TRBV11-2 | NA | NA | ASSLSFQADTQY
TRBJ2-7 | TRBV2 | TRBD1 | NA | ASATGQGFHEQY
TRBJ2-1 | TRBV12-5 | TRBD2 | NA | ASGQEAGGYNEQF
TRBJ2-4 | TRBV11-2 | NA | NA | ASSLAVKNIQY
TRBJ2-7 | TRBV5-1 | NA | NA | ASSLDDYEQY